This T cell receptor beta chain was sequenced for a study of T cells in Graves' hyperthyroidism and ophthalmopathy. Whole-study results and caveats: In validation, the model predicted ophthalmopathy. These predictions came a median around 5.9 months before onset. Ophthalmopathy was told apart from stable hyperthyroidism by a 13 V-J model.

The study based diagnoses on clinical symptoms, serum thyroxine and TRAb, thyroid ultrasound and orbital computed tomography. Fresh peripheral blood, roughly 9.3 ml, was the source of the PBMCs. Amplified regions were TCR beta CDR3 sequences from RNA transcripts. A first-round RT-PCR of the TCR CDR3 used the HTBI primer set. TCRdb used MiXCR to reprocess the multiplex PCR reads, holding one entry per CDR3 protein. The sample holds roughly 840,000 distinct CDR3 sequences; roughly 40% are singletons and the top ten take around 9.3%. Trimming removed 4 bases from V and 5 bases from J, with 10 bases in between. Per germline, CDR1 SGDLS and CDR2 YYNGEE. The CDR3 is 12 residues long. Ten or more counts support this clonotype. Its antigen remains unidentified.

The receptor's source is a young man with Graves' hyperthyroidism. Sequenced sample: blood. The chain recombines TRBV9 with TRBJ2-7; D call uncertain. Here the CDR3 reads CASSPGLHEQYF. Written as DNA, the CDR3 is TGTGCCAGCAGCCCCGGGCTCCACGAGCAGTACTTC.